A selection of T cell receptor beta chains follows, all from one sample in a study of response to subunit inactivated influenza vaccine. A single record per CDR3 protein comes from TCRdb applying MiXCR to the RT-PCR reads. The top ten hold roughly 14% of the sample, which has approximately 500,000 distinct CDR3 sequences, approximately 12% seen once. The specimen comprised PBMCs from blood, sampled about 6 weeks after vaccination. The receptors were gathered from a man aged 45-60 years who received an inactivated influenza vaccine. The conserved cysteine and the conserved F or W are not part of the CDR3 here. Each record gives: V gene, J gene, CDR3 protein.

>TRBV6-1|TRBJ2-7
ASIGGKEQY
>TRBV6-5|TRBJ2-7
ASSYGEENEQY
>TRBV12-3/TRBV12-4|TRBJ2-7
ASSSGGGGEQY
>TRBV5-6|TRBJ2-7
ASSPDRKSYEQY
>TRBV27|TRBJ2-1
ATKLAGGYNEQF
>TRBV11-2|TRBJ2-7
ASSTDAPGFYEQY
>TRBV20-1|TRBJ2-5
SATYRDRGLETQY
>TRBV5-1|TRBJ2-7
ASSLGQRTYEQY
>TRBV10-2|TRBJ2-1
ASSGRQGVVNEQF
>TRBV25-1|TRBJ2-7
ASSESGQGRGEQY
>TRBV7-2|TRBJ2-7
ACSLSQRYEQY
>TRBV7-9|TRBJ1-4
ASSSRTGFAQNEKLF
>TRBV5-6|TRBJ1-5
ASSSSGWGPQH
>TRBV20-1|TRBJ2-2
SATTGTGANTGELF
>TRBV5-1|TRBJ2-3
ASSLASLTDTQY
>TRBV6-2/TRBV6-3|TRBJ2-5
ASRPQGRGETQY
>TRBV5-1|TRBJ2-1
ASSLAPNSGSDNEQF
>TRBV5-6|TRBJ1-2
ASSPNRGDMYYGYT
>TRBV7-6|TRBJ2-2
ASSPRTSGENTGELF
>TRBV7-9|TRBJ2-3
ASSFGRGGGSADTQY
>TRBV5-1|TRBJ2-7
ASSFVRGSHYEQY
>TRBV11-1|TRBJ2-1
ASSLIGGRASSYNEQF
>TRBV20-1|TRBJ2-5
SARSQGSETQY
>TRBV20-1|TRBJ2-1
SARTGLGYNEQF
>TRBV7-6|TRBJ2-1
ASSSIGVRSYNEQF
>TRBV11-3|TRBJ1-3
ASSLNIGNTIY
>TRBV5-1|TRBJ2-7
ASSSLAGQGGEQY
>TRBV20-1|TRBJ2-7
SARDPGQGVYEQY
>TRBV19|TRBJ2-5
ASRDLTAYQETQY
>TRBV27|TRBJ1-1
ASSFRGPTEAF
>TRBV11-2|TRBJ2-1
ASSSGQGSEQF
>TRBV9|TRBJ2-5
ASSVEGRELETQY
>TRBV20-1|TRBJ2-1
SATPGAGPSYNEQF
>TRBV10-3|TRBJ2-5
AISWTSGETQY
>TRBV7-2|TRBJ1-1
ASGRRGDTEAF
>TRBV6-4|TRBJ2-7
ASSDPVIPTIYEQY
>TRBV28|TRBJ1-4
ASSLVEALDSKLF
>TRBV7-3|TRBJ2-1
ASSTRSGEQF
>TRBV20-1|TRBJ2-2
SARDSRGIVTGELF